These 13 T cell receptor beta chains were sequenced from one sample in a study of human T cells and chemical hapten exposure. TCRdb re-derived calls from the RACE reads in MiXCR, one entry per CDR3 protein. The sample holds approximately 100,000 distinct CDR3 sequences, roughly 12% seen once. Regarding time point: pre-sensitization, week 0. The treatment was: therapeutic diphenylcyclopropenone sensitization with weekly scalp DPC. This specimen was whole blood, taken in connection with sensitization to the hapten diphenylcyclopropenone (DPC). Receptors originate from a woman in her fifties or sixties with alopecia areata. Some clones in this sample may be carry-over from other donors' samples.

The chain uses TRBV7-9 and TRBJ2-5; D perhaps matches TRBD2 (6 bases). The CDR3 totals 15 residues. Germline V lookup: CDR1 SEHNR, CDR2 FQNEAQ (reference sequence). V shed 2 bases and J shed 3 bases, with 13 bases lying between them. The CDR3 region is CASSLWSGVEETQYF. The CDR3 DNA is TGTGCCAGCAGCTTATGGTCGGGAGTAGAAGAGACCCAGTACTTC.

The sample holds a few counts of this clonotype. This chain uses TRBV12-3 or TRBV12-4 with TRBJ1-4; the D is unclear. This CDR3 contains 15 residues. The V gene lost 3 bases and the J gene lost 7 bases, with 15 bases spanning the gap. CDR3 DNA: TGTGCCAGCAGTTTCGGTCTGACGTTAGGTGAAAAACTGTTTTTT. Translating it yields CASSFGLTLGEKLFF.

V and J are TRBV4-1 and TRBJ2-1, with D possibly being TRBD1 (6 bases). Trimming cost V 6 bases and J 10 bases, with 16 bases left between them. The CDR3 loop spans 13 amino acids. Germline V gives CDR1 MGHRA, CDR2 YSYEKL. Here the CDR3 reads CASRELGAREQFF. CDR3 DNA sequence: TGCGCCAGCAGGGAACTGGGGGCGCGGGAGCAGTTCTTC.

In this sample, this clonotype turned up a few times. CDR3 nucleotides: TGTGCCAGCAGCCGCGGACTCACCCGGGGGAACGAGCAGTACTTC. Translated: CASSRGLTRGNEQYF. The gene calls are TRBV3-1 and TRBJ2-7, with D perhaps matching TRBD2 (6 bases). Germline loops: CDR1 LGHDT, CDR2 YNNKEL (reference sequence). Trimming removed 4 bases from V and 5 bases from J, with 18 bases in between. CDR3 size: 15 residues.

The chain carries TRBV11-2 and TRBJ2-1, with TRBD2 matching 11 bases. Germline loops: CDR1 SGHAT, CDR2 FQNNGV. The V gene end was trimmed by 5 bases and the J gene end by 9 bases; junction bases not matched to a gene: 12. The CDR3 is 16 residues long. The CDR3 DNA is TGTGCCAGCAGCATAACCGGGACTAGCGGAGTCAGTGAGCAGTTCTTC. Protein product: CASSITGTSGVSEQFF. Complete variable domain (other parts from reference TRBV11-2 and TRBJ2-1): EAGVAQSPRYKIIEKRQSVAFWCNPISGHATLYWYQQILGQGPKLLIQFQNNGVVDDSQLPKDRFSAERLKGVDSTLKIQPAKLEDSAVYLCASSITGTSGVSEQFFGPGTRLTVL.

The V gene is TRBV28, the J gene TRBJ2-7; D is unresolved. CDR1 is MDHEN and CDR2 is SYDVKM in the germline V gene. The CDR3 has 14 amino acids. V dropped 5 bases and J dropped 1 base, with 12 bases sitting between them. The CDR3 sequence is CASSPNGISYEQYF. CDR3 bases: TGTGCCAGCAGTCCCAATGGGATTTCCTACGAGCAGTACTTC.

The genes are TRBV7-6 and TRBJ2-3; possibly TRBD1 for D (6 bases). The V end was cut by 4 bases, the J end by 2 bases, with 13 bases between. CDR1 and CDR2 from the germline V gene are SGHVS and FNYEAQ. This CDR3 spans 15 amino acids. The CDR3 is CASSSTGLYTDTQYF. The CDR3 DNA sequence: TGTGCCAGCAGCTCCACAGGGCTGTACACAGATACGCAGTATTTT.

The chain joins TRBV11-2 to TRBJ2-3, with unresolved D. Looked up from germline, CDR1 is SGHAT and CDR2 is FQNNGV. The CDR3 covers 16 residues. Trimming removed 5 bases from V and 4 bases from J, with 19 bases in between. The CDR3 coding sequence is TGTGCCAGCAGCCTTCGGATAGACTCCGCCGCAGATACGCAGTATTTT. Translation: CASSLRIDSAADTQYF.

This clonotype was found a few times. The rearrangement uses TRBV28 and TRBJ1-5, with no clear D. Germline V CDR1 and CDR2: MDHEN, SYDVKM. Trimming pared 8 bases from V and 3 bases from J, leaving 8 bases between. This CDR3 spans 12 amino acids. The CDR3 DNA sequence: TGTGCCAGCGTGGAGCTCAATCAGCCCCAGCATTTT. This codes for CASVELNQPQHF.

This rearrangement joins TRBV28 to TRBJ1-2, with D maybe TRBD1 (6 bases). V dropped 6 bases and J dropped 8 bases, with 19 bases sitting between them. Germline CDR1 reads MDHEN; CDR2 reads SYDVKM. The CDR3 runs 14 residues. The CDR3 reads CASRSGTRAFGYTF. Written as DNA, the CDR3 is TGTGCCAGCAGATCCGGGACAAGGGCCTTCGGCTACACCTTC.

This clonotype was counted many times. The chain uses TRBV6-6 and TRBJ1-5, with TRBD1 matching 9 bases. The CDR3 is made up of 15 amino acids. Per germline, CDR1 MNHNY and CDR2 SVGAGI (reference sequence). The V gene end was trimmed by 6 bases and the J gene end by 3 bases; junction bases not matched to a gene: 6. The CDR3 nucleotides read TGTGCCAGCAGAAGGACAGGGGAAATCAATCAGCCCCAGCATTTT. It translates to CASRRTGEINQPQHF.

This clonotype was counted only a few times. The chain joins TRBV7-9 to TRBJ2-3; 12 nucleotides line up with TRBD2. CDR3 length: 21 amino acids. The germline V gene has CDR1 SEHNR and CDR2 FQNEAQ (reference sequence). Trimming at V came to 6 bases and at J to 2 bases, leaving 21 bases not matched to a gene. CDR3 in amino acids: CASRPTSGGPRGYGVTDTQYF. The CDR3 DNA sequence: TGTGCCAGCAGACCCACTAGCGGGGGGCCTCGCGGTTACGGGGTCACAGATACGCAGTATTTT.

This chain joins TRBV28 and TRBJ2-3; 9 nucleotides match TRBD1. The CDR3 loop spans 16 amino acids. Germline V gene sequence: CDR1 MDHEN, CDR2 SYDVKM. The V gene end was trimmed by 2 bases and the J gene end by 2 bases; junction bases not matched to a gene: 5. Written as DNA, the CDR3 is TGTGCCAGCAGTTTAAGGGACAGGGTCTTCACAGATACGCAGTATTTT. Translating gives CASSLRDRVFTDTQYF.